This TCR beta chain was identified in a study of T cells after yellow fever vaccination. Study summary: Some fractions had low cell numbers, and these were prepared with SMART-Seq v4 Ultra Low Input.

The CDR3 has 12 residues. Germline V gene sequence: CDR1 SQVTM, CDR2 ANQGSEA. V lost 6 bases to trimming and J lost 9 bases, with 17 bases between them. Study results and limitations: Any FACS-sorted repertoire could hold abundant clonotypes that contaminate it from the bulk population. Detected again after the booster were most primary-vaccination clones, at 96% CD4 and 80% to 90% CD8.

This clonotype was picked up many times. What it binds is not known. Generation of TCR cDNA used 5'RACE template switching (which added a universal primer site and UMIs). TCRdb passed the 5' RACE reads through MiXCR, listing each CDR3 protein once. The repertoire holds over 250,000 distinct CDR3 sequences, with 5.2% as singletons. This chain connects TRBV29-1 to TRBJ2-5, with D maybe TRBD1 (6 bases). The clonotype was recovered from a man between 18 and 29 years old who received the YFV17D yellow fever vaccine. Sequencing used CD4+ T cells sorted from PBMCs, obtained on the day of the yellow fever booster vaccination. CDR3 DNA sequence: TGCAGCGTGGAAACGACAGGTAGAGCCCAGTACTTC. Its protein product is CSVETTGRAQYF. Full variable domain (outside the CDR3, taken from reference TRBV29-1 and TRBJ2-5): SAVISQKPSRDICQRGTSLTIQCQVDSQVTMMFWYRQQPGQSLTLIATANQGSEATYESGFVIDKFPISRPNLTFSTLTVSNMSPEDSSIYLCSVETTGRAQYFGPGTRLLVL.